The T cell receptor beta chain described here comes from a study of regulatory T cells. Study outcomes and limitations: Skewed V and J usage and few unique V-J pairs marked patient repertoires, most in Tregs. In CD3G deficiency, regulatory T cells had lower Shannon diversity than autologous conventional CD4+ and control regulatory cells.

Notes on this clone: Its antigen is as yet unknown.

Two CD3G-deficient patients had more severe autoimmunity; all had some. Per germline, CDR1 SGHRS and CDR2 YFSETQ. The V and J ends lost 5 bases and 4 bases respectively, with 15 bases between them. CDR3 length equals 14 residues. The PCR used 52 TRBV and 13 TRBJ primers. The protocol was immunoSEQ multiplex PCR, while the TCRdb copy is restricted to in-frame clones and leaves out a portion. In the table there are about 6,100 clones, 80% to 90% of which are singletons. Input material: CD4+ Tregs sorted from blood. The TCR originated in a young adult with CD3G deficiency. The genes are TRBV5-1 and TRBJ1-2, with D unresolved. CDR3 in DNA: TGCGCCAGCAGACCATCCCCCGGGTTCTATGGCTACACCTTC. Translation gives CASRPSPGFYGYTF.